The rows below give T cell receptor beta chains drawn from one sample of a study of CD8 T cells in Susac syndrome. TCRdb called the immunoSEQ multiplex PCR reads again in MiXCR, with one record for every CDR3 protein. This sample has 150,000 to 250,000 distinct CDR3 sequences, with about 96% found just once. The sample comprised CD4+ T cells from PBMCs. The receptors were gathered from a human donor with multiple sclerosis. Each CDR3 is given with its conserved first and last residue. The order of the fields is clone size, D gene, V gene, J gene, CDR3 protein, CDR3 DNA. D genes are given only for firm matches. Only some rows state a clone size, as once, few, many or a class for expanded clones.

>NA|NA|TRBV29-1|TRBJ2-3
CSYGPSAVSTDTQYF
TGCAGCTATGGTCCTAGCGCCGTAAGTACAGATACGCAGTATTTT
>NA|NA|TRBV7-9|TRBJ2-1
CASSLGWLAAEQFF
TGTGCCAGCAGCTTAGGTTGGCTGGCAGCTGAGCAGTTCTTC
>NA|TRBD2|TRBV7-9|TRBJ2-7
CASSLTGTSGRAIDEQYF
TGTGCCAGCAGCCTTACCGGGACTAGCGGGAGGGCCATTGACGAGCAGTACTTC
>NA|NA|TRBV3-1|TRBJ2-7
CASSQASDSYEQYF
TGTGCCAGCAGCCAAGCCTCGGACAGCTACGAGCAGTACTTC
>NA|NA|TRBV30|TRBJ2-3
CAWSVRALRTDTQYF
TGTGCCTGGAGTGTAAGGGCGTTAAGGACAGATACGCAGTATTTT
>NA|NA|TRBV30|TRBJ1-5
CAWRVRGRNQPQHF
TGTGCCTGGAGGGTCCGGGGCCGTAATCAGCCCCAGCATTTT
>once|TRBD2|TRBV27|TRBJ2-7
CASSRPLAGGDEQYF
TGTGCCAGCAGTCGACCCTTAGCGGGAGGAGACGAGCAGTACTTC
>NA|NA|TRBV2|TRBJ2-5
CASKRDQETQYF
TGTGCCAGCAAGCGGGACCAAGAGACCCAGTACTTC
>NA|NA|TRBV5-1|TRBJ1-1
CASSPNMNTEAFF
TGCGCCAGCAGCCCCAATATGAACACTGAAGCTTTCTTT
>NA|NA|TRBV20-1|TRBJ2-6
CSAALRSGANVLTF
TGCAGTGCCGCACTGAGGTCTGGGGCCAACGTCCTGACTTTC
>NA|NA|TRBV20-1|TRBJ2-5
CSARGTQETQYF
TGCAGTGCTAGGGGGACCCAAGAGACCCAGTACTTC
>NA|TRBD2|TRBV6-1|TRBJ2-7
CASSHGLAGVSTSYEQYF
TGTGCCAGCAGCCACGGACTAGCGGGAGTCTCTACCTCCTACGAGCAGTACTTC
>NA|NA|TRBV7-2|TRBJ2-1
CASSSGARQFF
TGTGCCAGCAGCTCGGGAGCTAGGCAGTTCTTC
>NA|TRBD1|TRBV19|TRBJ1-6
CASSMTGENSPLHF
TGTGCCAGTAGTATGACAGGGGAGAATTCACCCCTCCACTTT
>NA|TRBD1|TRBV20-1|TRBJ2-6
CSAPDRNAQGSGANVLTF
TGCAGTGCACCGGACAGGAACGCGCAGGGATCTGGGGCCAACGTCCTGACTTTC
>NA|TRBD1|TRBV4-2|TRBJ1-1
CASSLPGDRNTEAFF
TGTGCCAGCAGTCTCCCTGGGGACAGGAACACTGAAGCTTTCTTT
>once|NA|TRBV29-1|TRBJ2-2
CSAANGASNTGELFF
TGCAGCGCAGCCAACGGGGCGTCGAACACCGGGGAGCTGTTTTTT
>NA|NA|TRBV20-1|TRBJ1-2
CSARRAGDPSLYTF
TGCAGTGCTAGAAGGGCAGGGGATCCCTCTCTCTACACCTTC
>NA|NA|TRBV6-6|TRBJ2-3
CASSSSGFSGTDTQYF
TGTGCCAGCAGTTCCTCCGGGTTTTCGGGCACAGATACGCAGTATTTT
>once|TRBD2|TRBV7-3|TRBJ2-5
CASSVSGGVGTQYF
TGTGCCAGCAGCGTAAGCGGGGGTGTCGGGACCCAGTACTTC
>NA|TRBD2|TRBV11-2|TRBJ2-3
CASSPATSLGTDTQYF
TGTGCCAGCAGCCCCGCGACTAGCTTGGGCACAGATACGCAGTATTTT
>NA|TRBD2|TRBV29-1|TRBJ2-4
CSVRLAVKNIQYF
TGCAGCGTTCGACTAGCGGTTAAAAACATTCAGTACTTC
>NA|TRBD1|TRBV12-3/TRBV12-4|TRBJ1-1
CASSPTLGQGHTEAFF
TGTGCCAGCAGTCCCACCCTGGGACAGGGACACACTGAAGCTTTCTTT
>once|NA|TRBV3-1|TRBJ1-1
CASSQSGAGGSSAEAFF
TGTGCCAGCAGCCAATCCGGCGCCGGGGGAAGTTCTGCTGAAGCTTTCTTT
>NA|TRBD1|TRBV12-3/TRBV12-4|TRBJ1-2
CASRPGQADGYTF
TGTGCCAGCAGACCGGGACAGGCTGATGGCTACACCTTC
>NA|NA|TRBV24-1|TRBJ2-7
CATSEAVNYEQYF
TGTGCCACCAGTGAGGCAGTCAATTACGAGCAGTACTTC
>NA|TRBD1|TRBV24-1|TRBJ2-7
CATSERGQVDYEQYF
TGTGCCACCAGTGAGAGAGGACAGGTCGACTACGAGCAGTACTTC
>NA|NA|TRBV6-1|TRBJ1-4
CASSDPRARELFF
TGTGCCAGCAGTGACCCCAGGGCGCGTGAACTGTTTTTT
>NA|NA|TRBV10-3|TRBJ2-7
CAISESLNEQYF
TGTGCCATCAGTGAGTCTCTTAACGAGCAGTACTTC
>NA|TRBD1|TRBV12-3/TRBV12-4|TRBJ1-5
CASSTGTVGNQPQHF
TGTGCCAGCAGTACTGGGACAGTGGGCAATCAGCCCCAGCATTTT
>NA|TRBD1|TRBV7-6|TRBJ2-7
CASSFGTGYEQYF
TGTGCCAGCAGCTTTGGGACAGGATACGAGCAGTACTTC
>once|NA|TRBV30|TRBJ1-1
CAWSWSTEAFF
TGTGCCTGGAGTTGGAGCACTGAAGCTTTCTTT
>NA|TRBD1|TRBV29-1|TRBJ2-5
CSVTRDSQETQYF
TGCAGCGTCACACGGGACAGCCAAGAGACCCAGTACTTC
>once|TRBD1|TRBV9|TRBJ2-5
CASSARDSRVETQYF
TGTGCCAGCAGCGCAAGGGACAGTCGGGTGGAGACCCAGTACTTC
>NA|NA|TRBV20-1|TRBJ1-1
CSASAETEAFF
TGCAGTGCTAGTGCGGAAACTGAAGCTTTCTTT
>NA|NA|TRBV15|TRBJ1-1
CATSRKDSLNTEAFF
TGTGCCACCAGCAGGAAGGACAGCTTGAACACTGAAGCTTTCTTT
>NA|TRBD1|TRBV29-1|TRBJ2-5
CSAASGTGGETQYF
TGCAGCGCAGCGTCCGGGACAGGGGGAGAGACCCAGTACTTC